The next 21 T cell receptor beta chains were all read from a single sample in a study of shared clonotypes between healthy human individuals. Data came from immunoSEQ multiplex PCR; TCRdb stores just in-frame clones and leaves some out. The table records 2 million to 2.5 million clones, around 93% of them present only once. Sequenced input: naive CD4+ T cells from PBMCs. The subset is: CD45RA+ positively selected. Receptor source: a man between 18 and 35 years old in good health. Some clones in this sample may be carry-over from other donors' samples.

The chain combines TRBV5-1 with TRBJ2-2, with 7 bases lining up with TRBD1. The trim removed 6 bases at V and 5 bases at J, leaving 7 bases unmatched. From germline, CDR1 is SGHRS and CDR2 YFSETQ. The CDR3 runs 14 residues. CDR3 in DNA: TGCGCCAGCATCGACAGGGTTGGAACCGGGGAGCTGTTTTTT. Its translation is CASIDRVGTGELFF.

This chain joins TRBV28 and TRBJ2-7; 8 positions match TRBD2. The CDR3 extends over 14 amino acids. Germline CDR1 is MDHEN and CDR2 is SYDVKM. V shed 5 bases and J 3 bases; nucleotides not matched to a gene: 6. Written as DNA, the CDR3 is TGTGCCAGCAGTCCCCATAGCGGGAACTACGAGCAGTACTTC. Encoded protein: CASSPHSGNYEQYF. The full variable domain, its missing parts supplied by reference TRBV28 and TRBJ2-7, is DVKVTQSSRYLVKRTGEKVFLECVQDMDHENMFWYRQDPGLGLRLIYFSYDVKMKEKGDIPEGYSVSREKKERFSLILESASTNQTSMYLCASSPHSGNYEQYFGPGTRLTVT.

The rearrangement joins TRBV5-1 to TRBJ2-7; D perhaps matches TRBD1 (5 bases). Germline V lookup: CDR1 SGHRS, CDR2 YFSETQ. Trimming removed 1 base from V and 3 bases from J, with 8 bases in between. The CDR3 consists of 13 residues. Here the CDR3 reads CASSLQGLYEQYF. The DNA for the CDR3 is TGCGCCAGCAGCTTGCAGGGCCTCTACGAGCAGTACTTC.

CDR3 amino acids: CASSLGQGAPGTEAFF. The CDR3 coding sequence is TGTGCCAGCAGCTTAGGACAGGGGGCGCCGGGCACTGAAGCTTTCTTT. The chain links TRBV7-8 to TRBJ1-1; 10 nucleotides agree with TRBD1. The CDR3 has 16 amino acids. The germline V gene has CDR1 SGHVS and CDR2 FQNEAQ. Trimming at V came to 1 base and at J to 4 bases, leaving 6 bases not matched to a gene.

Turning to this clone: Other DNA sequences within the sample encode an identical CDR3. This rearrangement joins TRBV19 to TRBJ1-3, with D uncertain. Trimming removed 2 bases from V and 4 bases from J, with 3 bases in between. The length of the CDR3 is 12 residues. Germline V gene lookup returns CDR1 LNHDA and CDR2 SQIVND (reference sequence). CDR3 in DNA: TGTGCCAGTAGTATATCCGGAAACACCATATATTTT. Translating it yields CASSISGNTIYF. Based on the CDR3 plus reference TRBV19 and TRBJ1-3, the full variable domain is DGGITQSPKYLFRKEGQNVTLSCEQNLNHDAMYWYRQDPGQGLRLIYYSQIVNDFQKGDIAEGYSVSREKKESFPLTVTSAQKNPTAFYLCASSISGNTIYFGEGSWLTVV.

The chain is built from TRBV6-5 and TRBJ2-5; no firm D call. V dropped 6 bases and J dropped 2 bases, with 16 bases sitting between them. The CDR3 is made up of 15 amino acids. Germline CDR1 MNHEY, CDR2 SVGAGI. Here the CDR3 reads CASRPAPDLQETQYF. CDR3 nucleotides: TGTGCCAGCAGACCGGCGCCCGACCTGCAAGAGACCCAGTACTTC.

A note on this clone: Other DNA sequences in this sample translate to the same CDR3. The V gene is TRBV7-3, the J gene TRBJ2-6, with D possibly being TRBD1 (7 bases). Germline loops: CDR1 SGHTA, CDR2 FQGTGA. The CDR3 is 16 amino acids. With 2 bases removed from V and 7 bases from J, the gap between germline ends came to 15 bases. In DNA form, the CDR3 reads TGTGCCAGCAGCTTAGCAGGGGGGAGTGGAGCCAACGTCCTGACTTTC. Translation: CASSLAGGSGANVLTF.

The chain combines TRBV5-1 with TRBJ2-1; D might be TRBD2 (6 bases). The V end lost 6 bases, the J end lost 5 bases, and 24 bases lay between the germline ends. Germline CDR1 SGHRS, CDR2 YFSETQ. This CDR3 has 17 amino acids. CDR3 bases: TGCGCCAGCACCCCCCTCATCGGGGCTAGCGCCCACAATGAGCAGTTCTTC. This gives the protein CASTPLIGASAHNEQFF.

The rearrangement uses TRBV5-1 and TRBJ2-5; 7 positions agree with TRBD2. Losses at the gene ends were 0 bases for V and 5 bases for J; bases not matched to a gene: 10. This CDR3 is 16 amino acids long. From germline, CDR1 is SGHRS and CDR2 YFSETQ. CDR3 amino acids: CASSLDSREVWETQYF. The CDR3 region has the DNA TGCGCCAGCAGCTTGGACTCCCGGGAGGTATGGGAGACCCAGTACTTC.

The V call is TRBV11-3, the J call TRBJ2-4; D is unclear. The CDR3 extends over 14 amino acids. Trimming left V 5 bases short and J 9 bases short, with 17 bases between. Germline CDR1 SGHNT, CDR2 YENEEA. CDR3 sequence reads: CASSENRQAGIQYF. The CDR3 bases are TGTGCCAGCAGCGAGAATCGGCAGGCTGGCATTCAGTACTTC. Combining the CDR3 with reference TRBV11-3 and TRBJ2-4 gives the whole variable domain EAGVVQSPRYKIIEKKQPVAFWCNPISGHNTLYWYLQNLGQGPELLIRYENEEAVDDSQLPKDRFSAERLKGVDSTLKIQPAELGDSAVYLCASSENRQAGIQYFGAGTRLSVL.

The chain has TRBV6-5 and TRBJ2-5; TRBD1 matches at 10 bases. The CDR3 has 14 residues. The J segment lost 5 bases and the V segment lost 6 bases, leaving 6 bases of the junction unmatched. Per germline, CDR1 MNHEY and CDR2 SVGAGI. The CDR3 DNA reads as TGTGCCAGCAGGATGACAGGGGGCTGGGAGACCCAGTACTTC. Protein: CASRMTGGWETQYF.

This clone has more than one count but fewer than ten. The chain recombines TRBV9 with TRBJ1-2; 9 nucleotides agree with TRBD1. The V gene's germline CDR1 is SGDLS and CDR2 YYNGEE. The CDR3 consists of 15 residues. J was trimmed by 4 bases and V by 5 bases; bases with no gene match: 9. DNA for the CDR3: TGTGCCAGCAGGGCCGGGACAGGGTCCCTCTATGGCTACACCTTC. Residues: CASRAGTGSLYGYTF.

The chain is built from TRBV6-5 and TRBJ2-1; possibly TRBD1 for D (6 bases). Trimming removed 4 bases from V and 2 bases from J, with 12 bases in between. The length of the CDR3 is 15 residues. Per the germline V gene, CDR1 is MNHEY and CDR2 is SVGAGI. CDR3 loop: CASSSRQEAYNEQFF. CDR3 nucleotides: TGTGCCAGCAGTTCCCGACAGGAGGCCTACAATGAGCAGTTCTTC.

This chain uses TRBV19 with TRBJ1-2; tentative D call: TRBD1 (6 bases). CDR1 LNHDA and CDR2 SQIVND come from the germline V gene (reference sequence). V lost 5 bases and J 0 bases, leaving 10 bases between the germline ends. This CDR3 is 14 amino acids long. The CDR3, as DNA: TGTGCCAGTAGTTTCCAGGGGTCTAACTATGGCTACACCTTC. Protein sequence: CASSFQGSNYGYTF.

DNA for the CDR3: TGCGCCAGCAGCCAAGAGAACAGGCCCCCCGGGGGCTACACCTTC. Protein product: CASSQENRPPGGYTF. The V gene is TRBV4-3, the J gene TRBJ1-2; TRBD1 might be the D (5 bases). Between the trimmed V and J ends, which lost 0 bases and 8 bases, there was a span of 16 bases. Germline V lookup: CDR1 LGHNA, CDR2 YSLEER. The CDR3 is 15 amino acids.

The chain links TRBV5-1 to TRBJ2-7; D is possibly TRBD1 (6 bases). V was cut by 4 bases and J by 4 bases, with 18 bases left in between. CDR3 length equals 15 residues. Germline-derived CDR1 and CDR2 are SGHRS and YFSETQ. The CDR3 region is CASSPEGVPGYEQYF. The CDR3 nucleotides read TGCGCCAGCAGCCCCGAGGGGGTTCCCGGGTACGAGCAGTACTTC.

This clone was seen only once. V usage is TRBV27 and J usage is TRBJ1-1; D call uncertain. The CDR3 contains 16 residues. Germline V gives CDR1 MNHEY, CDR2 SMNVEV (reference sequence). V dropped 8 bases and J dropped 0 bases, with 19 bases sitting between them. CDR3 bases: TGTGCCAGCCGGCCGGGCGGGGTTCGGATGAACACTGAAGCTTTCTTT. It yields the protein CASRPGGVRMNTEAFF.

The gene calls are TRBV5-6 and TRBJ2-1, with no clear D. Trimming pared 0 bases from V and 0 bases from J, leaving 19 bases between. The CDR3 contains 19 residues. CDR1 is SGHDT, CDR2 YYEEEE, per germline. CDR3 sequence reads: CASSLDLPFSVSSYNEQFF. Written as DNA, the CDR3 is TGTGCCAGCAGCTTGGACTTACCCTTCAGCGTAAGCTCCTACAATGAGCAGTTCTTC.

V usage is TRBV9 and J usage is TRBJ2-4; 8 nucleotides line up with TRBD2. The germline V gene has CDR1 SGDLS and CDR2 YYNGEE. The junction had 13 bases not matched to a gene; V was cut back by 4 bases and J by 7 bases. This CDR3 region has 16 residues. CDR3 region: CASSPHSGISANIQYF. DNA of the CDR3: TGTGCCAGCAGCCCTCATAGCGGGATTTCGGCCAACATTCAGTACTTC.

The CDR3 region has the DNA TGTGCCATCAGTGAACGGGGAAATAGGAACAATCAGCCCCAGCATTTT. Its translation: CAISERGNRNNQPQHF. The chain carries TRBV10-3 and TRBJ1-5; D remains unclear. Between the trimmed V and J ends, which lost 3 bases and 3 bases, there was a span of 15 bases. Germline V gene sequence: CDR1 ENHRY, CDR2 SYGVKD. The CDR3 spans 16 residues.

V and J are TRBV2 and TRBJ1-4, with D possibly matching TRBD1 (5 bases). CDR1 is SNHLY, CDR2 FYNNEI, per germline. The CDR3 consists of 12 residues. The V gene lost 5 bases and the J gene lost 8 bases, with 9 bases spanning the gap. The DNA of the CDR3 is TGTGCCAGCAGTCGGACATCGGAAAAACTGTTTTTT. Amino acid sequence: CASSRTSEKLFF.